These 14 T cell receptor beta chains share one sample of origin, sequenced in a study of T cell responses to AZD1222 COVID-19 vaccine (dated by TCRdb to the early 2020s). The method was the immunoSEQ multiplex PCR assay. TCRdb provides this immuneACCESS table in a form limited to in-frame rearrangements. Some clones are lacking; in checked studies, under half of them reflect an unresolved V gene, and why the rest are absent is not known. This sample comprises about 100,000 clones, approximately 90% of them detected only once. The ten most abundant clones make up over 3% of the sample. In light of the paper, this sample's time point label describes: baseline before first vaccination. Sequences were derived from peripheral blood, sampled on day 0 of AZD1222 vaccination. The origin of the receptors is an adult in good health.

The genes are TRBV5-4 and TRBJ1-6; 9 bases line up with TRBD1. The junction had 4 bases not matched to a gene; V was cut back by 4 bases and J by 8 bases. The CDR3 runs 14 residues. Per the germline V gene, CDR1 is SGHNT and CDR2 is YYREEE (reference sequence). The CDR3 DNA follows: TGTGCCAGCAGCCGACAGGGGGAGGATTCACCCCTCCACTTT. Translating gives CASSRQGEDSPLHF.

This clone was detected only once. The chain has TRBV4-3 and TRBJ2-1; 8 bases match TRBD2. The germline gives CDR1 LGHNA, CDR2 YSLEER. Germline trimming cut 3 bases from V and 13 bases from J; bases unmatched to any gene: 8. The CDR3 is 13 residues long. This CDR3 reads CASSQDPLAAQFF. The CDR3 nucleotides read TGCGCCAGCAGCCAGGACCCACTAGCGGCCCAGTTCTTC.

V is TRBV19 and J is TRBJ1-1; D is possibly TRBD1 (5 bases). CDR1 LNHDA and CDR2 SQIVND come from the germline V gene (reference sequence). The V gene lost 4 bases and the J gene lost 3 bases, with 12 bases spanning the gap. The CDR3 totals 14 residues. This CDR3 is CASSKGRRDTEAFF. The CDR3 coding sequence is TGTGCCAGTAGTAAGGGACGCAGGGACACTGAAGCTTTCTTT.

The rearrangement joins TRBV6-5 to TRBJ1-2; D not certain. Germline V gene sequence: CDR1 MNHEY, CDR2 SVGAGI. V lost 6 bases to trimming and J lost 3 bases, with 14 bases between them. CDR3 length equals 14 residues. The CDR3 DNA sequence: TGTGCCAGCAGCCCGGGTCGAGATTACTATGGCTACACCTTC. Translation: CASSPGRDYYGYTF.

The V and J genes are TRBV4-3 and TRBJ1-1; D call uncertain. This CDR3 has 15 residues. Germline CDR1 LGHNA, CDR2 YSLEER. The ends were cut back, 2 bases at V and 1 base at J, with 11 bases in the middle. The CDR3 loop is CASSQMAGRNTEAFF. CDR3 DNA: TGCGCCAGCAGCCAAATGGCGGGCAGGAACACTGAAGCTTTCTTT.

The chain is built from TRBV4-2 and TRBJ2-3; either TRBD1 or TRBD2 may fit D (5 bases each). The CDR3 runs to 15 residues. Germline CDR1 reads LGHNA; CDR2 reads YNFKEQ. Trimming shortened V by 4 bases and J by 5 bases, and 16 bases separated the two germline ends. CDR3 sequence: CASSLIRGDQDTQYF. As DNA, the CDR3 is TGTGCCAGCAGCCTCATCCGAGGGGACCAAGATACGCAGTATTTT.

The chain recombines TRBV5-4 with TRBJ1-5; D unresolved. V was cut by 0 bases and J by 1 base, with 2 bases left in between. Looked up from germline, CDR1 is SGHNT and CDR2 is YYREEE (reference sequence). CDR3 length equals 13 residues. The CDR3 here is CASSLDSNQPQHF. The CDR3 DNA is TGTGCCAGCAGCTTGGACAGCAATCAGCCCCAGCATTTT. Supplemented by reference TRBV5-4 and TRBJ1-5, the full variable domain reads ETGVTQSPTHLIKTRGQQVTLRCSSQSGHNTVSWYQQALGQGPQFIFQYYREEENGRGNFPPRFSGLQFPNYSSELNVNALELDDSALYLCASSLDSNQPQHFGDGTRLSIL.

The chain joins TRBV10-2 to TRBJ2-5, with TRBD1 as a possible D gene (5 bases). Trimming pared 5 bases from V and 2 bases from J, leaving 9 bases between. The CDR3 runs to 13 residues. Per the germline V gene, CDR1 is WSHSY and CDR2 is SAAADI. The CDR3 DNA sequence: TGCGCCAGCAGTAGACAGATTCAAGAGACCCAGTACTTC. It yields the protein CASSRQIQETQYF.

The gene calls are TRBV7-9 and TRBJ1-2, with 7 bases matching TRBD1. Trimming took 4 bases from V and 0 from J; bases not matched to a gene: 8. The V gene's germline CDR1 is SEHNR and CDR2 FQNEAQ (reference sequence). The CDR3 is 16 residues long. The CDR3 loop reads CASSSKGTATNYGYTF. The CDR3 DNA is TGTGCCAGCAGCTCGAAGGGGACAGCCACTAACTATGGCTACACCTTC.

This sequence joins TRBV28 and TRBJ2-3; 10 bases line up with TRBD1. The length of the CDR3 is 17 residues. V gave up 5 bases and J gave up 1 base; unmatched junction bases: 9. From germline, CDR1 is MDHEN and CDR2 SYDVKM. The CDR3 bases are TGTGCCAGCAGTCAGAGGGCCGGGACAGGGGGCACAGATACGCAGTATTTT. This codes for CASSQRAGTGGTDTQYF.

CDR3 in DNA: TGTGCCAGCACAAGGACGGAGGGCGATACGCAGTATTTT. Protein product: CASTRTEGDTQYF. This chain connects TRBV19 to TRBJ2-3, with D perhaps matching TRBD2 (6 bases). Trimming shortened V by 9 bases and J by 6 bases, and 16 bases separated the two germline ends. The CDR3 is 13 residues long. Germline CDR1 and CDR2: LNHDA and SQIVND (reference sequence).

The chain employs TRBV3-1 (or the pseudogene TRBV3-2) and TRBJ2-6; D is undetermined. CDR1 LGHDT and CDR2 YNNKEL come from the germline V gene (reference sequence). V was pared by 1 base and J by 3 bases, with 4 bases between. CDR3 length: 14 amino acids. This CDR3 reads CASSQVGGANVLTF. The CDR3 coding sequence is TGTGCCAGCAGCCAAGTTGGTGGGGCCAACGTCCTGACTTTC.

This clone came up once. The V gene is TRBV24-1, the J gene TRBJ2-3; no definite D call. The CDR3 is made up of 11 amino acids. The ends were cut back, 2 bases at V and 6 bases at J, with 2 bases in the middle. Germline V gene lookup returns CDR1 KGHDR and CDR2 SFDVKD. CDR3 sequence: CATSDWDTQYF. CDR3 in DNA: TGTGCCACCAGTGATTGGGATACGCAGTATTTT.

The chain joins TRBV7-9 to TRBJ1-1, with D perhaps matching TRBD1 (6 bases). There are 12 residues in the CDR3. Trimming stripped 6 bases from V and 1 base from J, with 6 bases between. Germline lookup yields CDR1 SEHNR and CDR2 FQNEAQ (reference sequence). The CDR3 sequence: CASRTGNTEAFF. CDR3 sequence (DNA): TGTGCCAGCAGGACAGGGAACACTGAAGCTTTCTTT. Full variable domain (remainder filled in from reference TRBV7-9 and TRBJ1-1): DTGVSQNPRHKITKRGQNVTFRCDPISEHNRLYWYRQTLGQGPEFLTYFQNEAQLEKSRLLSDRFSAERPKGSFSTLEIQRTEQGDSAMYLCASRTGNTEAFFGQGTRLTVV.